This is a list of T cell receptor beta chains from one sample in a study of PD-1 blockade in classical Hodgkin lymphoma. Sequenced by immunoSEQ multiplex PCR; TCRdb stores in-frame clones only, minus some. The table has 80,000 to 100,000 clones, 81% seen once. The source material was peripheral blood mononuclear cells (PBMCs), sampled before the second cycle of nivolumab. These receptors were obtained from a human donor with classical Hodgkin lymphoma. Each CDR3 is given with its conserved first and last residue. D genes are given only for firm matches. Size tells how often a clone was seen (once, few, many) or the class of an expanded clone, and some rows leave it out.

D,size,V,CDR3
NA,NA,TRBV6-5,CASSSSQANTEAFF
TRBD2,NA,TRBV13,CASSSTLAGAYNEQFF
TRBD2,NA,TRBV30,CAWSPAGGPGDTQYF
NA,few,TRBV4-1,CASSESPWYEQYF
TRBD1,NA,TRBV28,CASSLAGQGTYGYTF
NA,once,TRBV15,CATSREPGGGGAEQYF
NA,NA,TRBV5-1,CASSWGTVDGELFF
NA,NA,TRBV28,CASSSPGSGNTGELFF
NA,once,TRBV6-5,CASSYWGVQETQYF
NA,NA,TRBV10-3,CAITSVPTDTQYF
TRBD2,NA,TRBV27,CASSFDSGRRPETQYF
TRBD1,once,TRBV5-1,CASSLDPGTGGYGYTF
TRBD1,NA,TRBV5-1,CASSLHPGQGSQPQHF
TRBD2,NA,TRBV19,CASMSSAGVAPYEQYF
NA,NA,TRBV4-3,CASSQEAGGTEAFF
TRBD1,few,TRBV27,CASSFRLGQGRETQYF
TRBD2,NA,TRBV19,CASSIDLLAGGSGEQFF
NA,NA,TRBV5-1,CASSLYHSSYNEQFF
NA,once,TRBV28,CASSLWALGNTEAFF
NA,few,TRBV19,CASRDNPNTGELFF
NA,NA,TRBV13,CASSLNRNNEQFF
NA,few,TRBV6-5,CASSATISYEQYF
NA,NA,TRBV6-5,CASSSRISYEQYF
TRBD1,once,TRBV19,CASSSGTGVSDNEKLFF
NA,NA,TRBV10-3,CAISLTLSGANVLTF
TRBD1,NA,TRBV11-3,CASSFTRTGDYGQYF
NA,NA,TRBV11-1,CASSSRLQETQYF
NA,NA,TRBV30,CAWSVLTEAFF
NA,NA,TRBV25-1,CASSDTTRLQETQYF
NA,NA,TRBV6-5,CASSYSAGGGYTF
NA,NA,TRBV6-1,CAHNRGVSDTGELFF
NA,NA,TRBV5-8,CASSLKGLPTDEQYF
TRBD1,NA,TRBV6-1,CASSGRDRGYEQYF